This passage covers 28 T cell receptor beta chains from one sample sequenced in a study of immune characterization of retroperitoneal liposarcoma. TCRdb called the PCR reads again in MiXCR, with one record for every CDR3 protein. The table lists roughly 20,000 distinct CDR3 sequences, about 35% of them singletons. Sequencing input: blood. These receptors all stem from a male donor with retroperitoneal liposarcoma.

This clonotype was seen more than once but under ten times. The chain couples TRBV7-3 to TRBJ2-1; D is perhaps TRBD2 (5 bases). The J call is in doubt because the DNA end fits TRBJ2-7 better. The V gene's germline CDR1 is SGHTA and CDR2 FQGTGA. This CDR3 has 16 amino acids. CDR3 residues: CASSPEVARAPNEQYF. CDR3 sequence (DNA): TGTGCCAGCAGCCCGGAGGTGGCTAGAGCTCCCAATGAGCAGTACTTC.

This clonotype was recorded at least ten times. The genes are TRBV6-1 and TRBJ2-1; D is ambiguous. The DNA end favors TRBJ2-7, so the J call may be wrong. CDR1 is MNHNS, CDR2 SASEGT, per germline. The length of the CDR3 is 15 residues. Written as DNA, the CDR3 is TGTGCCAGCAGTGAAACATGGCAGTCCTACAATGAGCAGTACTTC. Amino acid sequence: CASSETWQSYNEQYF.

In this sample, this clonotype turned up a few times. The rearrangement links TRBV6-2 or TRBV6-3 to TRBJ2-1; 7 nucleotides agree with TRBD1. Germline CDR1 is MNHEY and CDR2 is SVGEGT. The ends lost 7 bases at V and 8 bases at J; junction bases unmatched: 11. The CDR3 is 14 residues long. Here the CDR3 reads CASTDRAVYDEQFF. CDR3 coding DNA: TGTGCCAGCACCGACAGGGCAGTTTATGATGAGCAGTTCTTC.

This clonotype was seen just once. The rearrangement uses TRBV6-9 and TRBJ2-1; 12 nucleotides match TRBD2. TRBJ2-5 matches the DNA end more closely, so the J call is doubtful. The CDR3 is 18 residues long. Germline V lookup: CDR1 MNHGY, CDR2 SVAAGI. The chain's CDR3 is CAGAPGLAGDGTQETQYF. The CDR3 nucleotides are TGTGCCGGAGCCCCGGGACTAGCGGGTGATGGGACCCAGGAGACCCAGTACTTC.

By proportion, this clonotype is medium-sized. This sequence joins TRBV7-2 and TRBJ2-3, with a possible D match to TRBD2 (6 bases). Trimming cost V 4 bases and J 7 bases, with 18 bases left between them. CDR1 and CDR2 from the germline V gene are SGHTA and FQGNSA. This CDR3 is 15 amino acids long. The chain's CDR3 is CASSSLSGPTYTQYF. DNA of the CDR3: TGTGCCAGCAGCTCCCTCAGCGGGCCCACCTATACGCAGTATTTT.

Worth noting for this clonotype: It is likely a read error, because the conserved phenylalanine at the end of the CDR3 is missing. The gene calls are TRBV6-5 and TRBJ2-1; TRBD1 is a possible D gene (6 bases). The J call is in doubt because the DNA end fits TRBJ2-4 better. The CDR3 contains 15 residues. The germline CDR1 and CDR2 sequences are MNHEY and SVGAGI. The CDR3 DNA reads as TGTGAAAGCAAACTCCTTGGACAGAGAGACTACGATCAGTACTGC. Its translation: CESKLLGQRDYDQYC.

The chain couples TRBV6-8 to TRBJ1-2; D is possibly TRBD1 (6 bases). V was clipped by 6 bases and J by 2 bases, with 10 bases between them. CDR3 length: 13 amino acids. Germline V gene data show CDR1 as MNHGY and CDR2 as SAAAGT. As DNA, the CDR3 is TGTGCCAGCAGCCCCCAGGGGAACTATGGCTACACCTTC. Protein product: CASSPQGNYGYTF.

The chain recombines TRBV12-3 or TRBV12-4 with TRBJ2-1; 12 bases are shared with TRBD2. The closer fit of TRBJ2-7 to the DNA end suggests the J call may be wrong. This CDR3 region has 15 residues. The CDR3 region has the DNA TGTGCCAGCAGGGGGGGGACTAGCGGGCCCTACGAGCAGTACTTC. Amino acid sequence: CASRGGTSGPYEQYF.

Notes on this clonotype: Given a much more abundant clone one base away, this may be a read error. This likely comes from a read error, as the CDR3 has no conserved phenylalanine or tryptophan at its end. The chain recombines TRBV6-1 with TRBJ2-7; D ambiguous. From germline, CDR1 is MNHNS and CDR2 SASEGT. The germline V and J ends were trimmed by 2 bases and 0 bases, with 8 bases remaining between them. This CDR3 has 14 residues. The CDR3: CASSEFYGSYEQYL. The CDR3 DNA reads TGTGCCAGCAGTGAATTTTACGGCTCCTACGAGCAGTACTTA.

This clonotype was seen at least ten times. The V call is TRBV6-1, the J call TRBJ2-3; a possible D gene is TRBD1 (6 bases). Germline V gene sequence: CDR1 MNHNS, CDR2 SASEGT. V lost 0 bases to trimming and J lost 6 bases, with 10 bases between them. The CDR3 has 14 residues. The CDR3 DNA follows: TGTGCCAGCAGTGAAGCGCCCAGGGGCGATACGCAGTATTTT. Protein: CASSEAPRGDTQYF.

The rearrangement joins TRBV9 to TRBJ2-3; D is unresolved. Germline V gives CDR1 SGDLS, CDR2 YYNGEE. V shed 4 bases and J shed 3 bases, with 6 bases lying between them. CDR3 length equals 12 residues. This CDR3 reads CASSTRTDTQYF. CDR3 nucleotide sequence: TGTGCCAGCAGCACTCGAACAGATACGCAGTATTTT.

This clonotype was found many times. The V call is TRBV12-3 or TRBV12-4, the J call TRBJ2-1; D not certain. Between the trimmed V and J ends, which lost 3 bases and 11 bases, there was a span of 11 bases. The CDR3 is made up of 12 amino acids. The CDR3 here is CASSLYSGKQFF. CDR3 nucleotide sequence: TGTGCCAGCAGTTTGTACTCCGGCAAGCAGTTCTTC.

The chain links TRBV5-4 to TRBJ1-4, with unresolved D. Deletions cut 4 bases from V and 0 bases from J, with 16 bases between. The CDR3 spans 17 residues. Germline values: CDR1 SGHNT, CDR2 YYREEE (reference sequence). CDR3 region: CASSPGRGGATNEKLFF. In DNA form, the CDR3 reads TGTGCCAGCAGCCCTGGGAGAGGCGGTGCAACTAATGAAAAACTGTTTTTT.

This clonotype occurred once. The V call is TRBV6-5, the J call TRBJ1-2; TRBD1 matches at 7 bases. Germline lookup yields CDR1 MNHEY and CDR2 SVGAGI. V was pared by 5 bases and J by 4 bases, with 7 bases of the junction left unmatched. The CDR3 runs to 14 residues. CDR3 amino acids: CASSEDGTAYGYTF. The CDR3 nucleotides read TGTGCCAGCAGTGAAGACGGGACAGCCTATGGCTACACCTTC.

The chain is built from TRBV4-3 and TRBJ2-1; D remains ambiguous. With the DNA end fitting TRBJ2-7 better, the J assignment may be wrong. The length of the CDR3 is 14 residues. The germline CDR1 and CDR2 sequences are LGHNA and YSLEER. The CDR3 DNA reads as TGCGCCAGCAGCCAAGATTTAGGGATCGGCGAGCAGTACTTC. Protein product: CASSQDLGIGEQYF.

This clonotype is labeled medium-sized. V and J are TRBV6-1 and TRBJ2-3; 9 positions match TRBD1. This CDR3 region has 15 residues. V shed 5 bases and J 2 bases; nucleotides not matched to a gene: 5. Germline loops: CDR1 MNHNS, CDR2 SASEGT. The CDR3 DNA is TGTGCCAGCAGTAGGACAGGGGATAACACAGATACGCAGTATTTT. As protein: CASSRTGDNTDTQYF.

With respect to this clonotype: It may be a read error: a sequence one base away is much more abundant. The chain carries TRBV6-6 and TRBJ2-1; 8 bases align to TRBD1. Trimming at V came to 0 bases and at J to 10 bases, leaving 14 bases not matched to a gene. Germline V gene sequence: CDR1 MNHNY, CDR2 SVGAGI (reference sequence). The CDR3 has 17 residues. For the CDR3, the DNA is TGTGCCAGCAGTTACTCGAATTACGAGACAGGGGCATACGAGCAGTTCTTC. Translated, it gives CASSYSNYETGAYEQFF.

This clonotype came up a few times. A much larger clone differs from this one at a single base, so this may be a read error. The chain couples TRBV7-9 to TRBJ2-7, with D perhaps TRBD2 (6 bases). The CDR3 runs to 16 residues. Trimming took off 8 bases at V and 3 bases at J, with 23 bases between the two ends. Germline V CDR1 and CDR2: SEHNR, FQNEAQ (reference sequence). The DNA of the CDR3 is TGTGCCAGCGGGGGAGGTTCGCAGGGTACCGACTACGAGCAGTACTTC. Its protein product is CASGGGSQGTDYEQYF.

A note on this clonotype: The CDR3 does not close with the conserved phenylalanine or tryptophan, likely indicating a read error. The DNA is omitted, as the CDR3 cannot be located on it reliably, and the CDR3 follows TCRdb's listing. V gene TRBV7-2 combines with J gene TRBJ2-5; no check of the table's D call, TRBD2, against the DNA was made. The V gene's germline CDR1 is SGHTA and CDR2 FQGNSA. The CDR3 has 14 residues if both end residues are counted. Here the CDR3 reads CASSLTSGSAEQCC.

This clonotype has only one observation. The chain's CDR3 is CASSDSAGNSPLHF. The DNA of the CDR3 is TGTGCCAGCAGTGACTCAGCAGGGAATTCACCCCTCCACTTT. The rearrangement uses TRBV6-4 and TRBJ1-6; perhaps TRBD1 as D (5 bases). V was cut by 0 bases and J by 7 bases, with 7 bases left in between. Germline V gene lookup returns CDR1 MRHNA and CDR2 SNTAGT. This CDR3 has 14 residues.

This clonotype occurred a few times. The chain recombines TRBV12-3 or TRBV12-4 with TRBJ2-1; tentatively, D is TRBD2 (5 bases). Deletions cut 10 bases from V and 4 bases from J, with 11 bases between. This CDR3 is 12 amino acids long. The DNA of the CDR3 is TGTGCCACCGGGTCGGGGTACAATGAGCAGTTCTTC. Amino acids: CATGSGYNEQFF.

This rearrangement joins TRBV7-9 to TRBJ1-1, with TRBD1 as a possible D gene (6 bases). The CDR3 runs to 14 residues. V was pared by 1 base and J by 4 bases, with 10 bases between. Germline CDR1 reads SEHNR; CDR2 reads FQNEAQ (reference sequence). The CDR3 spells CASSLEGGGTEAFF. The CDR3 bases are TGTGCCAGCAGCTTAGAGGGGGGTGGCACTGAAGCTTTCTTT.

The V and J genes are TRBV18 and TRBJ1-1, with TRBD1 as a possible D gene (6 bases). V gave up 3 bases and J gave up 0 bases, with 11 bases separating them. This CDR3 is 15 amino acids long. CDR1 is KGHSH, CDR2 LQKENI, per germline. The chain's CDR3 is CASSPTRGMNTEAFF. CDR3 coding DNA: TGTGCCAGCTCACCGACGAGGGGGATGAACACTGAAGCTTTCTTT.

By frequency in the sample, this clonotype is medium-sized. The rearrangement uses TRBV6-1 and TRBJ2-1; D is perhaps TRBD1 (5 bases). The J call is uncertain, as TRBJ2-7 better fits the DNA end. The V gene's germline CDR1 is MNHNS and CDR2 SASEGT. The CDR3 is made up of 13 amino acids. For the CDR3, the DNA is TGTGCCAGCAGCACGTTAAGGGGTGCGGAGCAGTACTTC. Its protein is CASSTLRGAEQYF.

This clonotype was found a few times. J is TRBJ2-1 and V is TRBV6-1, with D perhaps being TRBD1 or TRBD2 (5 bases each). The germline CDR1 and CDR2 sequences are MNHNS and SASEGT. The V gene lost 8 bases and the J gene lost 13 bases, with 15 bases spanning the gap. The CDR3 is made up of 11 amino acids. CDR3 DNA: TGTGCCAGCCTCTCAGTCGGGACCCAGTTCTTC. Amino acid sequence: CASLSVGTQFF.

The chain combines TRBV6-1 with TRBJ2-7; 8 positions agree with TRBD2. The J call may be wrong; the DNA end is better matched by TRBJ2-1. The germline V gene has CDR1 MNHNS and CDR2 SASEGT. This CDR3 comprises 13 residues. CDR3 protein: CASSLRGGDEQFF. The CDR3 DNA is TGTGCCAGCAGTTTACGGGGGGGGGATGAGCAGTTCTTC.

The chain combines TRBV12-3 or TRBV12-4 with TRBJ2-1; TRBD2 aligns across 9 bases. CDR3 length: 15 residues. Trimming took 10 bases from V and 5 from J; bases not matched to a gene: 12. CDR3 region: CATSPPASGNNEQFF. The DNA for the CDR3 is TGTGCCACCTCTCCCCCCGCTAGCGGGAACAATGAGCAGTTCTTC.

The chain carries TRBV5-3 and TRBJ1-1, with D perhaps matching TRBD1 (6 bases). TRBV5-3 is an open reading frame whose function is uncertain. V gave up 8 bases and J gave up 3 bases, with 14 bases separating them. There are 13 residues in the CDR3. CDR3 nucleotides: TGTGCCAGCACCGCCGGACAGTACACTGAAGCTTTCTTT. This translates into CASTAGQYTEAFF.